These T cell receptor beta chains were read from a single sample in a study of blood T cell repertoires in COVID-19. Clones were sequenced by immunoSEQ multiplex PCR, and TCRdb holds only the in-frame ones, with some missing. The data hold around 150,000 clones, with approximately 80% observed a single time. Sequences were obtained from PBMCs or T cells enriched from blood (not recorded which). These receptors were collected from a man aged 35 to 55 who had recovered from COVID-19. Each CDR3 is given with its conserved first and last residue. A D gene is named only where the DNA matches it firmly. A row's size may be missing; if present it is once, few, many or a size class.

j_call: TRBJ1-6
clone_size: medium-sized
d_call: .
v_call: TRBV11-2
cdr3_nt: TGTGCCAGCAGCTTAGCGGGGGTTCTTAATTCACCCCTCCACTTT
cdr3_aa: CASSLAGVLNSPLHF

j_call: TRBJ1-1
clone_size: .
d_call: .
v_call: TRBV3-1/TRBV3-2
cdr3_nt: TGTGCCAGCAGCCAAGATAGGGGGAACACTGAAGCTTTCTTT
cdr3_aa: CASSQDRGNTEAFF

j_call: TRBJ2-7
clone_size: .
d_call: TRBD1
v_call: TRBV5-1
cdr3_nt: TGCGCCAGCAGCACGGGACAGGGGTACGAGCAGTACTTC
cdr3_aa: CASSTGQGYEQYF

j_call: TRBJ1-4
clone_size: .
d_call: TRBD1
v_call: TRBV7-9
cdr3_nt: TGTGCCAGCAGCCACTACAGGGACAGTATTGAAAAACTGTTTTTT
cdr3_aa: CASSHYRDSIEKLFF

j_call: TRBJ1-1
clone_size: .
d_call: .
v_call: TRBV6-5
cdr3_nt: TGTGCCAGCAGTTACTCGGGCAGTTTGAACACTGAAGCTTTCTTT
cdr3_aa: CASSYSGSLNTEAFF

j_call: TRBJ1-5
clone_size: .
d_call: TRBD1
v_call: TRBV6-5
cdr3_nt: TGTGCCAGCAGAAGGGGACAGGGGAACGGTCAGCCCCAGCATTTT
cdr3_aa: CASRRGQGNGQPQHF

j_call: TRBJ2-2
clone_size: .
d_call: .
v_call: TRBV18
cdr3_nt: TGTGCCAGCTCACCACAGGGGGCCGGGGAGCTGTTTTTT
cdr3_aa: CASSPQGAGELFF

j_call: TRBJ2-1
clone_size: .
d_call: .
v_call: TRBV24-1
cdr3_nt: TGTGCCACCAGTGACCCGGTGGGGCGATCCTACAATGAGCAGTTCTTC
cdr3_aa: CATSDPVGRSYNEQFF

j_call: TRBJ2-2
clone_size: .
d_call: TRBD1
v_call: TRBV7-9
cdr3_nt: TGTGCCAGCAGCACAGGACAGGGGGCCACCGGGGAGCTGTTTTTT
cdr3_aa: CASSTGQGATGELFF

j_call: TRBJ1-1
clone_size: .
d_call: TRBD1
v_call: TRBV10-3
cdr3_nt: TGTGCCACCGGACAGGTAATGAACACTGAAGCTTTCTTT
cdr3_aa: CATGQVMNTEAFF

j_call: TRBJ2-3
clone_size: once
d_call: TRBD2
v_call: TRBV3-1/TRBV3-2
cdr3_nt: TGTGCCAGCAGCCAAGCTCAGCCGGGACTAGCTCTCGCCACTAGCACAGATACGCAGTATTTT
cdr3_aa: CASSQAQPGLALATSTDTQYF

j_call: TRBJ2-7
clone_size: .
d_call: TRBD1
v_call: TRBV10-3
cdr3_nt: TGTGCCATCAGTCTCGGGACAGGGGCCTACGAGCAGTACTTC
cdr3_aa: CAISLGTGAYEQYF

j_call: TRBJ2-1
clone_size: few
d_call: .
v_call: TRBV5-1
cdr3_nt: TGCGCCAGCAGCTTGGAAAAGGGGGTTATCGGCAATGAGCAGTTCTTC
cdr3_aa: CASSLEKGVIGNEQFF

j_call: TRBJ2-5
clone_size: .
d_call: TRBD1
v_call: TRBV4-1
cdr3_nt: TGCGCCAGCAGCCAAGGGGGGACAGGTCGAGGGGAGACCCAGTACTTC
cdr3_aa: CASSQGGTGRGETQYF

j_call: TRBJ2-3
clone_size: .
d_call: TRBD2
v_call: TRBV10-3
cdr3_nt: TGTGCCATCAGTGAGGGGGCTAGCGGGGGCCCGCGACGCACAGATACGCAGTATTTT
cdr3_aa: CAISEGASGGPRRTDTQYF

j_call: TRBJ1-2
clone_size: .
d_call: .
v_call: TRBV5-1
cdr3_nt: TGCGCCAGCAGCCTGGAAGTGGGGCATGGCTACACCTTC
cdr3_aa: CASSLEVGHGYTF

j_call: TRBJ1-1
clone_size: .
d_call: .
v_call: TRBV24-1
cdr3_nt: TGTGCCACCAGTGAGCGCAGGGGTGAAGCTTTCTTT
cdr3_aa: CATSERRGEAFF

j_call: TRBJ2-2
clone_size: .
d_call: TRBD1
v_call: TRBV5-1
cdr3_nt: TGCGCCAGCAGCTTTCGAGAGGGGGCCCCCGGGGAGCTGTTTTTT
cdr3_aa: CASSFREGAPGELFF

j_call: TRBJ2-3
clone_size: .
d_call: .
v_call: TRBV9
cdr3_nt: TGTGCCAGCAGCGTAGCGGTAGATACGCAGTATTTT
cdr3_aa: CASSVAVDTQYF

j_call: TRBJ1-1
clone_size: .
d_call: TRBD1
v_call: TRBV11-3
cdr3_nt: TGTGCCAGCAGCCTCCGGACAGGGGCGAACACTGAAGCTTTCTTT
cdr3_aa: CASSLRTGANTEAFF

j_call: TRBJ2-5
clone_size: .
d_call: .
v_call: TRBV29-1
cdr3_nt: TGCAGCGTTAGAACAGCACCCGTTCTTGAGACCCAGTACTTC
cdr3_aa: CSVRTAPVLETQYF

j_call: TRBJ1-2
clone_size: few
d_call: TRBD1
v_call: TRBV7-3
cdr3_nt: TGTGCCAGCAGCGCCGATCCGACAGGGGTCTATGGCTACACCTTC
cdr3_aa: CASSADPTGVYGYTF

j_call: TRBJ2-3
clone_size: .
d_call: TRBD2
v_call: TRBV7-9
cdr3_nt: TGTGCCAGCAGCCCGGGACTAGTGACAGATACGCAGTATTTT
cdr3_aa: CASSPGLVTDTQYF

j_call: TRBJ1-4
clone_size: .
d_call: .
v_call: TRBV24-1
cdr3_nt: TGTGCCACCAGCGACGGAGGTAATGAAAAACTGTTTTTT
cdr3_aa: CATSDGGNEKLFF

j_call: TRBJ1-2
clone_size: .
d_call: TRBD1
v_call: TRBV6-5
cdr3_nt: TGTGCCAGCAGTAGGGACAGGTCCCGCTATGGCTACACCTTC
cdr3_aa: CASSRDRSRYGYTF

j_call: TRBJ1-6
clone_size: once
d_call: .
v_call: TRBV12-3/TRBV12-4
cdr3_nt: TGTGCCAGCAGTTATTACAGAGAATCACCCCTCCACTTT
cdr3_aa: CASSYYRESPLHF